This T cell receptor (beta chain) was retrieved from a study of CD8 T cells in Susac syndrome. The healthy controls were matched to patients by age and sex. CDR1 is MDHEN, CDR2 SYDVKM, per germline. CDR3 length: 15 amino acids. V was pared by 5 bases and J by 2 bases, with 14 bases between. Random-hexamer reverse transcription was applied to 0.5 to 1 ug RNA. Amplification of TCR beta CDR3 across 54 Vbeta and 13 Jbeta was performed with immunoSEQ multiplex PCR. TCRdb independently ran MiXCR on the immunoSEQ multiplex PCR reads; one entry per CDR3 protein. The sample lists just over 80,000 distinct CDR3 sequences; 90% to 95% were seen once.

The V gene is TRBV28, the J gene TRBJ2-3; the D gene is possibly TRBD2 (5 bases). The sequence came from a human donor in good health. Sequencing was performed on CD8+ T cells from PBMCs. CDR3 protein: CASSLEIGVTDTQYF. The CDR3, as DNA: TGTGCCAGCAGTCTCGAGATCGGGGTCACAGATACGCAGTATTTT. The full variable domain, its missing parts supplied by reference TRBV28 and TRBJ2-3, is DVKVTQSSRYLVKRTGEKVFLECVQDMDHENMFWYRQDPGLGLRLIYFSYDVKMKEKGDIPEGYSVSREKKERFSLILESASTNQTSMYLCASSLEIGVTDTQYFGPGTRLTVL.